These 18 T cell receptor beta chains were all obtained from the same sample, sequenced in a study of T cell repertoires in cytomegalovirus infection. TCRdb reprocessed the reads with MiXCR, giving one entry per CDR3 protein. This table has nearly 550,000 distinct CDR3 sequences, approximately 16% appearing once. Source material: CD8+ T cells from PBMCs. The receptors stem from a human donor in good health (CMV status not recorded). Some clones in this sample may be carry-over from other donors' samples.

The rearrangement uses TRBV5-6 and TRBJ1-5; D perhaps matches TRBD1 (6 bases). This CDR3 has 15 residues. Germline CDR1 and CDR2: SGHDT and YYEEEE. Trimming left V 4 bases short and J 6 bases short, with 17 bases between. This CDR3 is CASSQGPGASQPQHF. The DNA for the CDR3 is TGTGCCAGCAGCCAAGGCCCGGGGGCGAGTCAGCCCCAGCATTTT.

This clonotype was picked up many times. The CDR3 here is CASSPRPYNEQFF. The CDR3 nucleotides read TGTGCCAGCAGCCCCCGACCGTACAATGAGCAGTTCTTC. J is TRBJ2-1 and V is TRBV7-2; D is ambiguous. The CDR3 spans 13 residues. Germline V gene sequence: CDR1 SGHTA, CDR2 FQGNSA. The V and J ends lost 5 bases and 4 bases respectively, with 9 bases between them.

The rearrangement uses TRBV20-1 and TRBJ2-3, with 10 bases lining up with TRBD1. V shed 3 bases, J shed 5 bases, and the junction held 2 bases outside the gene matches. Germline lookup yields CDR1 DFQATT and CDR2 SNEGSKA (reference sequence). The length of the CDR3 is 13 residues. The CDR3 loop reads CSASGDRGDTQYF. The CDR3 bases are TGCAGTGCTAGTGGGGACAGGGGAGATACGCAGTATTTT.

The rearrangement links TRBV7-3 to TRBJ1-1; 8 bases fit TRBD1. The V gene's germline CDR1 is SGHTA and CDR2 FQGTGA. CDR3 size: 13 residues. V was pared by 5 bases and J by 6 bases, with 5 bases of the junction left unmatched. The CDR3 loop is CASSAAGGAEAFF. CDR3 coding DNA: TGTGCCAGCAGCGCCGCAGGGGGCGCTGAAGCTTTCTTT.

This clonotype was recorded many times. This chain links TRBV6-5 with TRBJ2-1; 10 nucleotides align to TRBD2. The CDR3 is made up of 15 amino acids. Germline CDR1 MNHEY, CDR2 SVGAGI. V lost 2 bases and J lost 9; bases outside the gene matches: 7. CDR3 residues: CASSYTGTSAVEQFF. Here the CDR3 DNA reads TGTGCCAGCAGTTACACCGGGACTAGCGCCGTTGAGCAGTTCTTC.

The chain carries TRBV19 and TRBJ2-1, with D perhaps being TRBD1 or TRBD2 (5 bases each). Looked up from germline, CDR1 is LNHDA and CDR2 is SQIVND (reference sequence). Trimming pared 10 bases from V and 7 bases from J, leaving 8 bases between. The CDR3 spans 10 residues. The CDR3 loop reads CATWGNEQFF. CDR3 sequence (DNA): TGTGCCACATGGGGGAATGAGCAGTTCTTC.

This clonotype occurred many times. The V gene is TRBV7-2, the J gene TRBJ1-6; D is unresolved. The CDR3 covers 14 residues. The germline V and J ends were trimmed by 7 bases and 7 bases, with 14 bases remaining between them. The germline V gene encodes CDR1 SGHTA and CDR2 FQGNSA. The chain's CDR3 is CASTRGVFNSPLHF. CDR3 in DNA: TGTGCCAGCACCCGGGGAGTTTTCAATTCACCCCTCCACTTT.

The chain has TRBV27 and TRBJ2-1, with TRBD2 identical over 9 bases. J lost 2 bases, V lost 7 bases, and 3 bases had no gene match. CDR1 and CDR2 from the germline V gene are MNHEY and SMNVEV (reference sequence). The CDR3 sequence is 14 residues long. CDR3 nucleotides: TGTGCCAGCAACGGCGGGGGGGCCTACAATGAGCAGTTCTTC. It specifies CASNGGGAYNEQFF.

This sequence joins TRBV4-2 and TRBJ2-1; 8 nucleotides line up with TRBD1. The germline V gene encodes CDR1 LGHNA and CDR2 YNFKEQ. After removal of 1 base from V and 12 bases from J, the junction contained 11 bases not matched to a gene. The CDR3 is 15 amino acids. Here the CDR3 DNA reads TGTGCCAGCAGCCAAGCTTCGGACAGGGCGGCGGTGCAGTTCTTC. It encodes CASSQASDRAAVQFF.

The chain's CDR3 is CSASSFTGTSGSSNPDTQYF. The CDR3 region has the DNA TGCAGTGCTAGTAGTTTCACCGGGACTAGCGGGAGTAGTAACCCAGATACGCAGTATTTT. The chain carries TRBV20-1 and TRBJ2-3, with TRBD2 matching 14 bases. Germline CDR1 is DFQATT and CDR2 is SNEGSKA (reference sequence). CDR3 size: 20 residues. Trimming removed 3 bases from V and 4 bases from J; junction bases left unmatched: 18.

This clonotype was seen a few times. V gene TRBV6-6 combines with J gene TRBJ1-6; D gene ambiguous. Trimming removed 2 bases from V and 8 bases from J, with 10 bases in between. The CDR3 consists of 14 residues. The germline CDR1 and CDR2 sequences are MNHNY and SVGAGI (reference sequence). The CDR3 loop reads CASSYGVGDSPLHF. In DNA, the CDR3 is TGTGCCAGCAGTTACGGGGTGGGAGATTCACCCCTCCACTTT.

This clonotype was seen many times. J is TRBJ1-6 and V is TRBV6-4; D gene ambiguous. Germline lookup yields CDR1 MRHNA and CDR2 SNTAGT. This CDR3 comprises 14 residues. V was trimmed by 2 bases and J by 10 bases, leaving 12 bases between them. CDR3 in DNA: TGTGCCAGCAGTGACCGAGGGAAAGGATCACCCCTCCACTTT. Translation gives CASSDRGKGSPLHF.

The chain carries TRBV27 and TRBJ2-3; 13 bases line up with TRBD2. CDR1 is MNHEY and CDR2 is SMNVEV in the germline V gene (reference sequence). CDR3 length equals 17 residues. The V gene end was trimmed by 8 bases and the J gene end by 1 base; junction bases not matched to a gene: 9. CDR3 region: CASLGTSGNEGTDTQYF. In DNA, the CDR3 is TGTGCCAGCCTTGGGACTAGCGGGAATGAGGGCACAGATACGCAGTATTTT.

V gene TRBV6-5 combines with J gene TRBJ1-2, with D possibly matching TRBD1 (5 bases). This CDR3 comprises 13 residues. In germline, CDR1 is MNHEY, CDR2 SVGAGI. Deletions cut 5 bases from V and 4 bases from J, with 11 bases between. CDR3 sequence reads: CASSPDTGYGYTF. Here the CDR3 DNA reads TGTGCCAGCAGTCCGGACACGGGCTATGGCTACACCTTC.

This clonotype was observed a few times. The V gene is TRBV5-4, the J gene TRBJ1-4; D call uncertain. Per germline, CDR1 SGHNT and CDR2 YYREEE (reference sequence). The germline V and J ends were trimmed by 0 bases and 7 bases, with 22 bases remaining between them. The length of the CDR3 is 18 residues. For the CDR3, the DNA is TGTGCCAGCAGCTTGGATCCCCCGTCACGGAAGGCTGTTGAAAAACTGTTTTTT. Amino acid sequence: CASSLDPPSRKAVEKLFF.

V usage is TRBV20-1 and J usage is TRBJ1-1; D perhaps matches TRBD1 (5 bases). Germline loops: CDR1 DFQATT, CDR2 SNEGSKA (reference sequence). Trimming removed 3 bases at V and 1 base at J, with 12 bases between. The CDR3 has 14 residues. The CDR3 here is CSASDSTGNTEAFF. CDR3 bases: TGCAGTGCTAGTGACAGCACTGGGAACACTGAAGCTTTCTTT.

The chain links TRBV19 to TRBJ1-2, with D maybe TRBD1 (5 bases). The germline V and J ends were trimmed by 2 bases and 3 bases, with 16 bases remaining between them. The CDR3 totals 16 residues. Germline V gene lookup returns CDR1 LNHDA and CDR2 SQIVND (reference sequence). CDR3 sequence reads: CASSIKFRGVHYGYTF. DNA of the CDR3: TGTGCCAGTAGTATAAAGTTTCGGGGGGTCCACTATGGCTACACCTTC.

This clonotype was seen many times. The rearrangement links TRBV20-1 to TRBJ1-1; D might be TRBD1 (6 bases). The CDR3 has 16 amino acids. Germline V gene data show CDR1 as DFQATT and CDR2 as SNEGSKA (reference sequence). Between the trimmed V and J ends, which lost 1 base and 0 bases, there was a span of 15 bases. The CDR3 sequence: CSARAGLGQLNTEAFF. DNA of the CDR3: TGCAGTGCTAGAGCCGGATTAGGACAGTTGAACACTGAAGCTTTCTTT.